The 30 T cell receptor beta chains presented below share a single source sample, sequenced in a study of T cells after posttransplantation cyclophosphamide. Clones were sequenced by immunoSEQ multiplex PCR, and TCRdb holds only the in-frame ones, with some missing. The specimen has about 39,000 clones, none found just once. The sequencing input was PBMCs. The receptors were gathered from a woman in her fifties or sixties in good health and a related stem cell transplant donor.

This clone was observed a handful of times. A read error may account for a junction end that differs from germline. The CDR3 loop is CASREGGQLTEKLLF. The CDR3 DNA reads TGCGCCAGCAGGGAGGGGGGACAACTAACTGAAAAACTGCTTTTT. The V gene is TRBV10-2, the J gene TRBJ1-4; perhaps TRBD1 as D (6 bases). Germline CDR1 is WSHSY and CDR2 is SAAADI. CDR3 length: 15 amino acids.

This clone was seen ten or more times. The V call is TRBV5-8, the J call TRBJ2-3; 7 bases are a match to TRBD2. The CDR3 consists of 16 residues. CDR1 and CDR2 from the germline V gene are SGHTS and YDEGEE. The ends lost 6 bases at V and 0 bases at J; junction bases unmatched: 10. In DNA form, the CDR3 reads TGTGCCAGCAACGAGGGGAGGGTATATAGCACAGATACGCAGTATTTT. It translates to CASNEGRVYSTDTQYF.

This clone was detected ten times or more. The gene calls are TRBV25-1 and TRBJ1-1; TRBD1 is a possible D gene (5 bases). V lost 3 bases to trimming and J lost 1 base, with 9 bases between them. The CDR3 runs 14 residues. Looked up from germline, CDR1 is MGHDK and CDR2 is SYGVNS. CDR3 protein: CASSDGGTNTEAFF. The DNA for the CDR3 is TGTGCCAGCAGTGACGGGGGGACGAACACTGAAGCTTTCTTT.

This clone came up many times. The V call is TRBV6-1, the J call TRBJ1-1; 9 positions match TRBD1. J lost 0 bases, V lost 7 bases, and 6 bases had no gene match. Germline CDR1 is MNHNS and CDR2 is SASEGT. This CDR3 has 15 residues. The CDR3 protein is CASTRTGEMNTEAFF. In DNA, the CDR3 is TGTGCCAGCACGAGGACAGGGGAAATGAACACTGAAGCTTTCTTT.

This clone was recorded a few times. The chain carries TRBV6-1 and TRBJ2-7, with TRBD2 identical over 7 bases. V gave up 6 bases and J gave up 4 bases; unmatched junction bases: 9. The CDR3 extends over 14 amino acids. The germline CDR1 and CDR2 sequences are MNHNS and SASEGT. The CDR3 nucleotides read TGTGCCAGCAGGAGGGGCGGGGGAAGTTACGAGCAGTACTTC. The encoded protein is CASRRGGGSYEQYF.

This clone has ten or more counts. The rearrangement links TRBV5-1 to TRBJ2-2; unclear D gene. The germline CDR1 and CDR2 sequences are SGHRS and YFSETQ. Trimming removed 0 bases at V and 3 bases at J, with 6 bases between. The CDR3 extends over 14 amino acids. The CDR3 DNA follows: TGCGCCAGCAGCTTGGGCCTAGACACCGGGGAGCTGTTTTTT. This codes for CASSLGLDTGELFF.

This clone appeared many times. The gene calls are TRBV18 and TRBJ1-4, with 8 bases lining up with TRBD1. This CDR3 is 14 amino acids long. V trimming: 4 bases; J trimming: 2 bases; junction bases outside the gene matches: 0. Per germline, CDR1 KGHSH and CDR2 LQKENI. The CDR3 is CASSRDRTNEKLFF. As DNA, the CDR3 is TGTGCCAGCTCACGGGACAGGACTAATGAAAAACTGTTTTTT.

The sample holds many counts of this clone. The rearrangement uses TRBV19 and TRBJ1-2; D possibly corresponds to TRBD1 (5 bases). Trimming cost V 6 bases and J 3 bases, with 14 bases left between them. There are 14 residues in the CDR3. Germline lookup yields CDR1 LNHDA and CDR2 SQIVND (reference sequence). In DNA form, the CDR3 reads TGTGCCAGTAGACCCCTTTGGGGGGACTATGGCTACACCTTC. Residues: CASRPLWGDYGYTF.

This clone was observed at least ten times. The chain employs TRBV7-2 and TRBJ1-2; no firm D call. V shed 1 base and J shed 5 bases, with 17 bases lying between them. Germline assignment: CDR1 SGHTA and CDR2 FQGNSA. The CDR3 has 16 amino acids. The CDR3 region has the DNA TGTGCCAGCAGCTTAGAGGACGGAGGGCCTCCATATGGCTACACCTTC. Translating gives CASSLEDGGPPYGYTF.

This clone was detected many times. The J gene is TRBJ1-5, the V gene TRBV28, with no clear D. V dropped 6 bases and J dropped 7 bases, with 16 bases sitting between them. CDR1 is MDHEN, CDR2 SYDVKM, per germline. This CDR3 comprises 14 residues. The CDR3 DNA follows: TGTGCCAGCAGCCAAGGGAGGGAAGTCCAGCCCCAGCATTTT. Translating gives CASSQGREVQPQHF.

At least ten counts were recorded for this clone. The chain joins TRBV5-1 to TRBJ2-6, with D hard to call. Trimming removed 1 base at V and 1 base at J, with 6 bases between. The germline V gene encodes CDR1 SGHRS and CDR2 YFSETQ. This CDR3 has 15 amino acids. Here the CDR3 reads CASSLFASGANVLTF. In nucleotides, the CDR3 is TGCGCCAGCAGCTTGTTCGCGTCTGGGGCCAACGTCCTGACTTTC.

The chain is built from TRBV28 and TRBJ1-1, with D possibly being TRBD1 (6 bases). Per germline, CDR1 MDHEN and CDR2 SYDVKM. Trimming shortened V by 7 bases and J by 4 bases, and 16 bases separated the two germline ends. The CDR3 extends over 14 amino acids. The CDR3 loop is CASNSGQGSTEAFF. CDR3 sequence (DNA): TGTGCCAGCAACTCCGGGCAGGGGAGCACTGAAGCTTTCTTT.

Ten or more counts support this clone. The chain joins TRBV6-6 to TRBJ1-2; D uncertain. Germline CDR1 MNHNY, CDR2 SVGAGI (reference sequence). The CDR3 length is 12 residues. With 6 bases removed from V and 4 bases from J, the gap between germline ends came to 9 bases. DNA of the CDR3: TGTGCCAGCAGGGCTGAGGCCTATGGCTACACCTTC. Translation: CASRAEAYGYTF.

In its sample, this clone was seen many times. The chain is built from TRBV19 and TRBJ1-2, with 7 bases aligning to TRBD1. Germline assignment: CDR1 LNHDA and CDR2 SQIVND (reference sequence). V shed 7 bases, J shed 0 bases, and the junction held 8 bases outside the gene matches. The length of the CDR3 is 15 residues. The CDR3 DNA sequence: TGTGCCAGTAACCCGACAGGGAAGGCTAACTATGGCTACACCTTC. It translates to CASNPTGKANYGYTF.

This clone was found many times. The CDR3 loop is CASSPPVRDTQYF. CDR3 in DNA: TGTGCCAGCAGCCCTCCGGTGAGGGATACGCAGTATTTT. This chain links TRBV11-2 with TRBJ2-3; D remains ambiguous. The CDR3 has 13 residues. V dropped 5 bases and J dropped 6 bases, with 12 bases sitting between them. Germline values: CDR1 SGHAT, CDR2 FQNNGV.

This clone was observed a few times. The rearrangement joins TRBV28 to TRBJ2-5, with D perhaps matching TRBD2 (5 bases). The germline V and J ends were trimmed by 5 bases and 0 bases, with 13 bases remaining between them. The CDR3 is made up of 15 amino acids. The V gene's germline CDR1 is MDHEN and CDR2 SYDVKM. The CDR3: CASSPLGTYQETQYF. The CDR3 DNA reads TGTGCCAGCAGTCCACTAGGAACGTACCAAGAGACCCAGTACTTC.

This clone was seen at least ten times. This chain uses TRBV2 with TRBJ2-4, with D perhaps TRBD2 (5 bases). The germline V gene encodes CDR1 SNHLY and CDR2 FYNNEI. V gave up 5 bases and J gave up 2 bases, with 16 bases separating them. The CDR3 runs to 16 residues. CDR3 loop: CASSSRGLTPKNIQYF. In nucleotides, the CDR3 is TGTGCCAGCAGTTCCCGAGGACTCACGCCCAAAAACATTCAGTACTTC.

This rearrangement joins TRBV10-3 to TRBJ2-5, with 9 bases lining up with TRBD2. The end of the DNA fits TRBJ2-7 better, so the J call may be wrong. Germline V gives CDR1 ENHRY, CDR2 SYGVKD. The CDR3 covers 14 residues. CDR3 residues: CAISLSGGLYEQYF. In DNA form, the CDR3 reads TGTGCCATCAGTCTTAGCGGGGGATTGTACGAGCAGTACTTC.

The rearrangement links TRBV4-3 to TRBJ1-4, with TRBD1 matching 7 bases. This CDR3 has 15 residues. Germline loops: CDR1 LGHNA, CDR2 YSLEER. The J segment lost 0 bases and the V segment lost 5 bases, leaving 3 bases of the junction unmatched. The CDR3 nucleotides are TGCGCCAGCAGCGAAACAGGGGCAACTAATGAAAAACTGTTTTTT. It encodes CASSETGATNEKLFF.

This clone has ten or more counts. This sequence joins TRBV18 and TRBJ1-5, with 8 bases that match TRBD1. Per the germline V gene, CDR1 is KGHSH and CDR2 is LQKENI. The CDR3 contains 14 residues. The trim removed 3 bases at V and 2 bases at J, leaving 0 bases unmatched. CDR3 in DNA: TGTGCCAGCTCACCGGGACAGGGCAATCAGCCCCAGCATTTT. It encodes CASSPGQGNQPQHF.

This clone was detected ten times or more. The chain is built from TRBV5-6 and TRBJ2-1, with TRBD2 identical over 12 bases. Per germline, CDR1 SGHDT and CDR2 YYEEEE. V lost 1 base to trimming and J lost 4 bases; unmatched junction nucleotides: 3. CDR3 length equals 16 residues. CDR3 region: CASSLTSGGSYNEQFF. CDR3 DNA sequence: TGTGCCAGCAGCTTGACTAGCGGGGGGTCTTACAATGAGCAGTTCTTC.

This clone was seen many times. CDR3 bases: TGTGCCAGCAGTTTGAGGCGGTCTAGCGGGGGGCCCGTCACAGATACGCAGTATTTT. Translating gives CASSLRRSSGGPVTDTQYF. This chain joins TRBV28 and TRBJ2-3, with 11 bases fitting TRBD2. The CDR3 extends over 19 amino acids. V trimming: 3 bases; J trimming: 2 bases; junction bases outside the gene matches: 13. The germline CDR1 and CDR2 sequences are MDHEN and SYDVKM. Together with reference TRBV28 and TRBJ2-3, the CDR3 gives the full variable domain: DVKVTQSSRYLVKRTGEKVFLECVQDMDHENMFWYRQDPGLGLRLIYFSYDVKMKEKGDIPEGYSVSREKKERFSLILESASTNQTSMYLCASSLRRSSGGPVTDTQYFGPGTRLTVL.

This clone was seen at least ten times. The chain recombines TRBV5-1 with TRBJ1-2; 7 positions match TRBD1. CDR3 size: 14 residues. Germline CDR1 SGHRS, CDR2 YFSETQ. V gave up 0 bases and J gave up 5 bases; unmatched junction bases: 4. The CDR3 sequence: CASSLETGLYGYTF. CDR3 DNA sequence: TGCGCCAGCAGCTTGGAGACAGGGCTATATGGCTACACCTTC.

This clone was recorded at least ten times. The genes are TRBV5-1 and TRBJ2-7, with a tentative D call TRBD1 (5 bases). V was trimmed by 1 base and J by 0 bases, leaving 8 bases between them. Germline V lookup: CDR1 SGHRS, CDR2 YFSETQ. There are 14 residues in the CDR3. In nucleotides, the CDR3 is TGCGCCAGCAGCTTGTTACAGGACTCCTACGAGCAGTACTTC. It codes for CASSLLQDSYEQYF.

This clone was observed many times. V gene TRBV9 combines with J gene TRBJ1-6; 7 positions agree with TRBD1. The CDR3 spans 20 residues. V was pared by 3 bases and J by 1 base, with 16 bases of the junction left unmatched. CDR1 and CDR2 (germline): SGDLS, YYNGEE. CDR3 in amino acids: CASSELRQGLSVSYNSPLHF. CDR3 DNA: TGTGCCAGCAGCGAGCTCCGACAGGGTTTGAGTGTATCCTATAATTCACCCCTCCACTTT.

In its sample, this clone was seen many times. The V gene is TRBV5-1, the J gene TRBJ2-2; D perhaps matches TRBD1 (6 bases). CDR1 and CDR2 from the germline V gene are SGHRS and YFSETQ. Trimming left V 5 bases short and J 5 bases short, with 10 bases between. The CDR3 is 13 amino acids. The DNA of the CDR3 is TGCGCCAGCAGGGTTGGACAGACCGGGGAGCTGTTTTTT. Its translation is CASRVGQTGELFF.

This clone was recorded many times. The chain recombines TRBV2 with TRBJ2-7; a weak D match, TRBD1 (7 bases). The germline CDR1 and CDR2 sequences are SNHLY and FYNNEI. V lost 6 bases and J lost 2, with 20 bases in between. This CDR3 has 16 amino acids. CDR3 bases: TGTGCCAGCAGCCGATTCGGGCAGGGGGGTCCCTACGAGCAGTACTTC. Translation: CASSRFGQGGPYEQYF.

The table lists this clone with many counts. The chain's CDR3 is CASSLGDRDIQPQHF. The CDR3 nucleotides are TGTGCCAGCAGCTTAGGGGACAGGGATATCCAGCCCCAGCATTTT. The chain couples TRBV7-2 to TRBJ1-5; 9 bases agree with TRBD1. CDR1 and CDR2 (germline): SGHTA, FQGNSA. Trimming removed 1 base from V and 7 bases from J; junction bases left unmatched: 5. This CDR3 has 15 amino acids.

There are many counts of this clone. This same CDR3 is encoded by further DNA sequences in the sample. The V and J genes are TRBV6-1 and TRBJ1-2, with 7 bases that match TRBD1. CDR3 size: 12 residues. J gave up 4 bases and V 7 bases, and 3 bases lay outside the gene matches. Looked up from germline, CDR1 is MNHNS and CDR2 is SASEGT. Here the CDR3 DNA reads TGTGCCAGCACCCGGGACAGCTATGGCTACACCTTC. Amino acid sequence: CASTRDSYGYTF.

This clone was counted at least ten times. In DNA form, the CDR3 reads TGCGCCAGCAGGTCCCTTTCCCTAGCTCATACGCAGTATTTT. This encodes CASRSLSLAHTQYF. V usage is TRBV10-1 and J usage is TRBJ2-3; maybe TRBD2 (5 bases). V was shortened by 6 bases and J by 7 bases, with 17 bases between the two germline ends. CDR1 WNHNN and CDR2 SYGVQD come from the germline V gene (reference sequence). The CDR3 has 14 amino acids.